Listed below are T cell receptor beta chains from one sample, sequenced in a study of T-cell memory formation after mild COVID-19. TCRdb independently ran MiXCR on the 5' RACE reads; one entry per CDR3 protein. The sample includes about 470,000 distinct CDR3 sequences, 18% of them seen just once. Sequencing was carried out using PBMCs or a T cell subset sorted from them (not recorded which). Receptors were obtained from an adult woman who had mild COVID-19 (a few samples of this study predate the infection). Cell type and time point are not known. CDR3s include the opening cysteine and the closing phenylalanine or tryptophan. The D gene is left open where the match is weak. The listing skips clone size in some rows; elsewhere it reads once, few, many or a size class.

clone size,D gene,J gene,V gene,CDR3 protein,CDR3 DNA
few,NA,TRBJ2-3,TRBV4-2,CASSQGPRESTDTQYF,TGTGCCAGCAGCCAAGGACCCAGGGAGAGCACAGATACGCAGTATTTT
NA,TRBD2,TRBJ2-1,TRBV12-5,CASGLGGGYNEQFF,TGTGCTAGTGGTTTGGGCGGGGGATACAATGAGCAGTTCTTC
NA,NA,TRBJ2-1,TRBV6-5,CARSYSPAHEQFF,TGTGCCAGGAGTTACTCGCCCGCTCACGAGCAGTTCTTC
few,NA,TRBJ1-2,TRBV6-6,CASSNPTAIYGYTF,TGTGCCAGCAGTAACCCGACGGCCATCTATGGCTACACCTTC
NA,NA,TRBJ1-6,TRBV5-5,CASSLRGLDSPLHF,TGTGCCAGCAGCTTAAGAGGGTTGGATTCACCCCTCCACTTT
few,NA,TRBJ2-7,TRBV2,CASSLSREQYF,TGTGCCAGCAGCTTGTCCCGCGAGCAGTACTTC
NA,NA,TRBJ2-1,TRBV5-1,CASSVTGQPGVEQFF,TGCGCCAGCAGCGTCACCGGACAGCCTGGGGTTGAGCAGTTCTTC
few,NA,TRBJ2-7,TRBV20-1,CSASRGRFYEQYF,TGCAGTGCTAGCAGGGGGAGGTTCTACGAGCAGTACTTC
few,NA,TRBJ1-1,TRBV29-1,CSVETGFMNTEAFF,TGCAGCGTTGAAACAGGGTTTATGAACACTGAAGCTTTCTTT
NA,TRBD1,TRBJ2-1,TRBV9,CASSVGTGIYNEQFF,TGTGCCAGCAGCGTAGGGACAGGGATCTACAATGAGCAGTTCTTC
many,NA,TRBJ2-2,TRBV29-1,CSVRDTGELFF,TGCAGCGTTAGGGACACCGGGGAGCTGTTTTTT
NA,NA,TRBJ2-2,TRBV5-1,CASTGGTGTGELFF,TGCGCCAGCACGGGGGGGACAGGGACCGGGGAGCTGTTTTTT
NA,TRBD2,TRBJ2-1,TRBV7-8,CASSIGLAGGWDEQFF,TGTGCCAGCAGCATCGGACTAGCGGGAGGGTGGGATGAGCAGTTCTTC
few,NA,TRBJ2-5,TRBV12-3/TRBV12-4,CASSLAVRRGGETQYF,TGTGCCAGCAGTTTAGCGGTTAGACGGGGCGGGGAGACCCAGTACTTC
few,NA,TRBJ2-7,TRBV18,CASSPSPLGGGPSEQYF,TGTGCCAGCTCCCCCAGCCCCTTGGGCGGGGGCCCAAGCGAGCAGTACTTC
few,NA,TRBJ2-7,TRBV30,CAWSTNFDEQYF,TGTGCCTGGAGTACAAACTTCGACGAGCAGTACTTC
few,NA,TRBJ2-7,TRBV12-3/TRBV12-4,CASSFSTYEQYF,TGTGCCAGCAGTTTCTCGACCTACGAGCAGTACTTC
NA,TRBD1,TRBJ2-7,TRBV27,CASSPSTRGLPTYEQYF,TGTGCCAGCAGTCCGAGCACCAGGGGGCTCCCCACCTACGAGCAGTACTTC
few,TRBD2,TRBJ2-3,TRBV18,CASSPPGLAGPDTQYF,TGTGCCAGCTCACCACCGGGACTAGCGGGCCCAGATACGCAGTATTTT
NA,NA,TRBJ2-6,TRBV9,CASSVRTGAHPPGANVLTF,TGTGCCAGCAGCGTCAGGACGGGAGCCCATCCTCCTGGGGCCAACGTCCTGACTTTC
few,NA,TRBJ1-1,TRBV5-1,CASSLATYAMNTEAFF,TGCGCCAGCAGCTTGGCCACTTACGCCATGAACACTGAAGCTTTCTTT
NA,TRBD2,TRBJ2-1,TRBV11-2,CASSPRQPSSGRYNEQFF,TGTGCCAGCAGCCCCCGACAGCCGAGTAGCGGGAGGTACAATGAGCAGTTCTTC
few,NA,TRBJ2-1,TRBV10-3,CAISGQTGASYNEQFF,TGTGCCATCAGTGGCCAGACAGGAGCCTCCTACAATGAGCAGTTCTTC
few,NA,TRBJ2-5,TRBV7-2,CASSLGGVLRETQYF,TGTGCCAGCAGCTTAGGAGGCGTTCTTCGCGAGACCCAGTACTTC
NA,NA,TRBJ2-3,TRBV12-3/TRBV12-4,CASRVQFTDTQYF,TGTGCCAGCAGGGTACAGTTCACAGATACGCAGTATTTT